The 30 T cell receptor beta chains listed next were all sequenced from one sample in a study of Ad26.COV2.S vaccination and SARS-CoV-2 variants. Specified treatment: roughly 20 received Ad26.COV2.S at low or high dose, single or two shots; roughly five received placebo; per-sample allocation not given. Following the first vaccine or placebo injection, samples were taken on day 63. Clones were sequenced by immunoSEQ multiplex PCR, and TCRdb holds only the in-frame ones, with some missing. The table has over 250,000 clones, 70% to 90% seen once. Material: peripheral blood, obtained in a trial of Ad26.COV2.S vaccine versus placebo. These receptor sequences come from a person aged 18-60 years who received the Ad26.COV2.S COVID-19 vaccine or a placebo.

V and J are TRBV6-5 and TRBJ1-2; D is unresolved. The CDR3 is 14 amino acids. CDR1 is MNHEY and CDR2 is SVGAGI in the germline V gene. Trimming stripped 6 bases from V and 4 bases from J, with 15 bases between. DNA for the CDR3: TGTGCCAGCAGCGTTACAGATACCCTCTATGGCTACACCTTC. Translation: CASSVTDTLYGYTF.

The rearrangement uses TRBV6-6 and TRBJ1-4, with no clear D. CDR1 and CDR2 (germline): MNHNY, SVGAGI (reference sequence). CDR3 length: 14 amino acids. V lost 0 bases and J 6 bases, leaving 8 bases between the germline ends. CDR3 nucleotides: TGTGCCAGCAGTTACTCGGGTGGGGATGAAAAACTGTTTTTT. This sequence encodes CASSYSGGDEKLFF.

J is TRBJ2-3 and V is TRBV11-2; D call uncertain. CDR1 and CDR2 from the germline V gene are SGHAT and FQNNGV. There are 14 residues in the CDR3. Trimming left V 2 bases short and J 3 bases short, with 9 bases between. Written as DNA, the CDR3 is TGTGCCAGCAGCTTAATTCTAGGAACAGATACGCAGTATTTT. Amino acids: CASSLILGTDTQYF. Looking up the rest from reference TRBV11-2 and TRBJ2-3 gives the full variable domain: EAGVAQSPRYKIIEKRQSVAFWCNPISGHATLYWYQQILGQGPKLLIQFQNNGVVDDSQLPKDRFSAERLKGVDSTLKIQPAKLEDSAVYLCASSLILGTDTQYFGPGTRLTVL.

The J gene is TRBJ1-2, the V gene TRBV3-1 (or the pseudogene TRBV3-2); a possible D gene is TRBD1 (5 bases). The CDR3 extends over 15 amino acids. Germline V gives CDR1 LGHDT, CDR2 YNNKEL (reference sequence). The V and J ends lost 0 bases and 4 bases respectively, with 12 bases between them. The CDR3 nucleotides are TGTGCCAGCAGCCAAGATGTGGGACCGAGCTATGGCTACACCTTC. As protein: CASSQDVGPSYGYTF.

J is TRBJ1-4 and V is TRBV5-1; tentative D call: TRBD1 (5 bases). CDR1 SGHRS and CDR2 YFSETQ come from the germline V gene. Trimming cost V 4 bases and J 7 bases, with 8 bases left between them. The CDR3 runs 12 residues. This chain's CDR3 is CASSPGFEKLFF. DNA for the CDR3: TGCGCCAGCAGCCCAGGGTTTGAAAAACTGTTTTTT.

The V and J genes are TRBV19 and TRBJ2-3, with a tentative D call TRBD2 (7 bases). The germline CDR1 and CDR2 sequences are LNHDA and SQIVND (reference sequence). Trimming removed 7 bases at V and 2 bases at J, with 13 bases between. The CDR3 has 14 amino acids. In DNA form, the CDR3 reads TGTGCCAGTAAGGGGGGGCAGATCACAGATACGCAGTATTTT. Its protein is CASKGGQITDTQYF. Drawing the rest from reference TRBV19 and TRBJ2-3, the complete variable domain is DGGITQSPKYLFRKEGQNVTLSCEQNLNHDAMYWYRQDPGQGLRLIYYSQIVNDFQKGDIAEGYSVSREKKESFPLTVTSAQKNPTAFYLCASKGGQITDTQYFGPGTRLTVL.

A single count supports this clone. The genes are TRBV5-6 and TRBJ2-7; D perhaps matches TRBD2 (6 bases). The CDR3 is made up of 14 amino acids. The germline CDR1 and CDR2 sequences are SGHDT and YYEEEE. The ends were cut back, 2 bases at V and 1 base at J, with 10 bases in the middle. CDR3 nucleotide sequence: TGTGCCAGCAGCTTTCCTAGCGCGTCCTACGAGCAGTACTTC. Amino acid sequence: CASSFPSASYEQYF. The full variable domain, completed using reference TRBV5-6 and TRBJ2-7, is DAGVTQSPTHLIKTRGQQVTLRCSPKSGHDTVSWYQQALGQGPQFIFQYYEEEERQRGNFPDRFSGHQFPNYSSELNVNALLLGDSALYLCASSFPSASYEQYFGPGTRLTVT.

The CDR3 sequence: CASSQKIQGQEKFSNQPQHF. The CDR3 coding sequence is TGCGCCAGCAGCCAAAAGATCCAAGGACAGGAGAAATTCAGCAATCAGCCCCAGCATTTT. The gene calls are TRBV4-1 and TRBJ1-5; 7 nucleotides line up with TRBD1. The CDR3 runs to 20 residues. Germline loops: CDR1 MGHRA, CDR2 YSYEKL. V trimming: 2 bases; J trimming: 1 base; junction bases outside the gene matches: 17.

The rearrangement joins TRBV5-8 to TRBJ1-5, with D uncertain. The CDR3 sequence is 14 residues long. Germline loops: CDR1 SGHTS, CDR2 YDEGEE. Trimming shortened V by 0 bases and J by 3 bases, and 7 bases separated the two germline ends. CDR3: CASSLELPNQPQHF. CDR3 coding DNA: TGTGCCAGCAGCTTGGAGCTCCCCAATCAGCCCCAGCATTTT.

The chain recombines TRBV27 with TRBJ2-5; 7 bases are a match to TRBD2. V lost 6 bases to trimming and J lost 4 bases; unmatched junction nucleotides: 5. The CDR3 spans 13 residues. Germline V gene data show CDR1 as MNHEY and CDR2 as SMNVEV (reference sequence). This CDR3 reads CASRLATGETQYF. DNA for the CDR3: TGTGCCAGCAGACTAGCGACGGGAGAGACCCAGTACTTC.

This clone was picked up one time. J is TRBJ2-7 and V is TRBV4-1; perhaps TRBD2 as D (7 bases). CDR3 length equals 15 residues. Germline lookup yields CDR1 MGHRA and CDR2 YSYEKL. Between the trimmed V and J ends, which lost 0 bases and 2 bases, there was a span of 11 bases. The CDR3 spells CASSQERGATYEQYF. CDR3 in DNA: TGCGCCAGCAGCCAAGAACGGGGGGCTACCTACGAGCAGTACTTC.

This rearrangement joins TRBV7-2 to TRBJ2-1, with 8 bases matching TRBD1. The CDR3 extends over 15 amino acids. CDR1 is SGHTA, CDR2 FQGNSA, per germline. V dropped 2 bases and J dropped 7; count of bases not matched to a gene: 7. CDR3 sequence: CASSLTLDRGNEQFF. In DNA form, the CDR3 reads TGTGCCAGCAGCTTAACCCTCGACAGGGGAAATGAGCAGTTCTTC.

The rearrangement joins TRBV6-2 or TRBV6-3 to TRBJ2-6; no reliable D call. Germline V gene sequence: CDR1 MNHEY, CDR2 SVGEGT. The ends were cut back, 6 bases at V and 0 bases at J, with 9 bases in the middle. This CDR3 spans 15 amino acids. CDR3 coding DNA: TGTGCCAGCAGCCCGTCCTACTCTGGGGCCAACGTCCTGACTTTC. Translation gives CASSPSYSGANVLTF.

The chain employs TRBV18 and TRBJ2-5, with 8 bases that match TRBD1. The CDR3 sequence is 15 residues long. V dropped 3 bases and J dropped 5; count of bases not matched to a gene: 8. Looked up from germline, CDR1 is KGHSH and CDR2 is LQKENI. Here the CDR3 reads CASSPRGTGGETQYF. In nucleotides, the CDR3 is TGTGCCAGCTCACCCCGAGGGACAGGCGGGGAGACCCAGTACTTC.

There are a few counts of this clone. The rearrangement uses TRBV19 and TRBJ1-2; D uncertain. The CDR3 contains 15 residues. Per the germline V gene, CDR1 is LNHDA and CDR2 is SQIVND (reference sequence). Trimming shortened V by 3 bases and J by 2 bases, and 13 bases separated the two germline ends. The CDR3 nucleotides read TGTGCCAGTAGTATTGCTCTCGGGGAGAACTATGGCTACACCTTC. Translation gives CASSIALGENYGYTF.

This chain uses TRBV5-1 with TRBJ2-7, with D perhaps TRBD2 (5 bases). The V end was cut by 2 bases, the J end by 2 bases, with 11 bases between. Germline lookup yields CDR1 SGHRS and CDR2 YFSETQ. The CDR3 is made up of 14 amino acids. CDR3 amino acids: CASSLQAEAYEQYF. The CDR3 DNA reads TGCGCCAGCAGCTTACAAGCGGAGGCCTACGAGCAGTACTTC.

The chain combines TRBV7-2 with TRBJ1-3; D ambiguous. The CDR3 extends over 15 amino acids. The V and J ends lost 5 bases and 3 bases respectively, with 14 bases between them. CDR1 is SGHTA and CDR2 is FQGNSA in the germline V gene. CDR3 nucleotide sequence: TGTGCCAGCAGCCCGGGATTTTTCGATGGAAACACCATATATTTT. Protein: CASSPGFFDGNTIYF.

The chain is built from TRBV6-5 and TRBJ2-7, with 10 bases fitting TRBD1. The V segment lost 6 bases and the J segment 2 bases; nucleotides outside the gene matches: 7. The CDR3 is made up of 15 amino acids. Per germline, CDR1 MNHEY and CDR2 SVGAGI. The CDR3 nucleotides are TGTGCCAGCAGCTCCCCTGGGACAGGGGCCTACGAGCAGTACTTC. It translates to CASSSPGTGAYEQYF.

The V and J genes are TRBV11-2 and TRBJ1-2; tentative D call: TRBD1 (6 bases). V shed 3 bases and J shed 6 bases, with 14 bases lying between them. This CDR3 has 14 amino acids. Germline V gene data show CDR1 as SGHAT and CDR2 as FQNNGV. CDR3 loop: CASSFATPGDGYTF. The CDR3 region has the DNA TGTGCCAGCAGCTTCGCCACCCCAGGGGATGGCTACACCTTC.

With regard to this clone: This same CDR3 is encoded by further DNA sequences in the sample. This chain connects TRBV7-2 to TRBJ2-6; the D is unclear. This CDR3 spans 13 amino acids. Between the trimmed V and J ends, which lost 3 bases and 3 bases, there was a span of 3 bases. Per the germline V gene, CDR1 is SGHTA and CDR2 is FQGNSA. Here the CDR3 reads CASSFFGANVLTF. The CDR3 DNA sequence: TGTGCCAGCAGCTTCTTTGGGGCCAACGTCCTGACTTTC.

This chain links TRBV5-1 with TRBJ2-7; TRBD1 matches 10 bases. The CDR3 consists of 13 residues. Looked up from germline, CDR1 is SGHRS and CDR2 is YFSETQ. Trimming took 3 bases from V and 7 from J; bases not matched to a gene: 4. The CDR3 protein is CASSSWDRGEQYF. CDR3 coding DNA: TGCGCCAGCAGCTCCTGGGACAGGGGAGAGCAGTACTTC. The full variable domain, its missing parts supplied by reference TRBV5-1 and TRBJ2-7, is KAGVTQTPRYLIKTRGQQVTLSCSPISGHRSVSWYQQTPGQGLQFLFEYFSETQRNKGNFPGRFSGRQFSNSRSEMNVSTLELGDSALYLCASSSWDRGEQYFGPGTRLTVT.

This chain links TRBV14 with TRBJ2-7, with D maybe TRBD2 (5 bases). CDR3 length equals 13 residues. The germline V gene has CDR1 SGHDN and CDR2 FVKESK. V lost 4 bases and J 5 bases, leaving 12 bases between the germline ends. The CDR3 region is CASSLWTGDEQYF. The CDR3 DNA sequence: TGTGCCAGCAGCCTTTGGACCGGGGACGAGCAGTACTTC.

The chain carries TRBV21-1 and TRBJ2-5; the table's D call, TRBD1, has no DNA check behind it. TRBV21-1 is a pseudogene segment. This CDR3 is 19 amino acids long. The CDR3 sequence: CASSKVLRDRGPPSGTQYF. The CDR3 coding sequence is TGTGCCAGCAGCAAAGTTCTGAGAGACAGGGGGCCTCCGTCAGGGACCCAGTACTTC.

This clone occurred once. The chain carries TRBV5-4 and TRBJ1-2; D is unclear. CDR1 SGHNT and CDR2 YYREEE come from the germline V gene (reference sequence). CDR3 size: 10 residues. V gave up 8 bases and J gave up 6 bases, with 8 bases separating them. The CDR3 sequence: CARQQNGYTF. For the CDR3, the DNA is TGTGCCAGACAACAGAATGGCTACACCTTC.

The V and J genes are TRBV5-4 and TRBJ1-1; 7 bases align to TRBD1. Germline V gene data show CDR1 as SGHNT and CDR2 as YYREEE (reference sequence). V gave up 4 bases and J gave up 1 base; unmatched junction bases: 7. CDR3 size: 15 residues. CDR3 nucleotides: TGTGCCAGCAGCCTCGACAGGGACCCGAACACTGAAGCTTTCTTT. This codes for CASSLDRDPNTEAFF.

This clone was observed once. V and J are TRBV3-1 (or the pseudogene TRBV3-2) and TRBJ1-2; TRBD1 aligns across 7 bases. This CDR3 has 18 residues. V shed 5 bases, J shed 7 bases, and the junction held 22 bases outside the gene matches. Germline lookup yields CDR1 LGHDT and CDR2 YNNKEL (reference sequence). CDR3 sequence: CASSSNLWGTVVLFGYTF. For the CDR3, the DNA is TGTGCCAGCAGCTCCAATCTCTGGGGGACAGTCGTTCTGTTTGGCTACACCTTC.

The chain uses TRBV10-3 and TRBJ2-7; 9 bases are a match to TRBD2. Germline CDR1 reads ENHRY; CDR2 reads SYGVKD. V lost 4 bases, J lost 0 bases, and 7 bases stayed unmatched. This CDR3 has 16 residues. The CDR3 reads CAISGPSGESSYEQYF. The CDR3 region has the DNA TGTGCCATCAGTGGACCTAGCGGGGAGAGCTCCTACGAGCAGTACTTC.

The J gene is TRBJ1-2, the V gene TRBV30; unclear D gene. The CDR3 is 16 amino acids. Trimming shortened V by 0 bases and J by 3 bases, and 17 bases separated the two germline ends. In germline, CDR1 is GTSNPN, CDR2 SVGIG (reference sequence). The CDR3 nucleotides read TGTGCCTGGAGTGTCACCCTCATTAGGGCAGACTATGGCTACACCTTC. Translation: CAWSVTLIRADYGYTF.

The chain joins TRBV5-1 to TRBJ1-5; 8 bases match TRBD1. The CDR3 covers 14 residues. The junction had 3 bases not matched to a gene; V was cut back by 3 bases and J by 4 bases. The germline CDR1 and CDR2 sequences are SGHRS and YFSETQ. DNA of the CDR3: TGCGCCAGCAGCTCGACAGGGGAAAATCAGCCCCAGCATTTT. Translating gives CASSSTGENQPQHF.

The chain employs TRBV18 and TRBJ2-5; 9 nucleotides align to TRBD2. Germline V gene sequence: CDR1 KGHSH, CDR2 LQKENI. V trimming: 3 bases; J trimming: 4 bases; junction bases outside the gene matches: 0. The CDR3 length is 13 residues. The CDR3 loop is CASSPRGGETQYF. CDR3 sequence (DNA): TGTGCCAGCTCACCGCGGGGGGGAGAGACCCAGTACTTC. Full variable domain (remainder filled in from reference TRBV18 and TRBJ2-5): NAGVMQNPRHLVRRRGQEARLRCSPMKGHSHVYWYRQLPEEGLKFMVYLQKENIIDESGMPKERFSAEFPKEGPSILRIQQVVRGDSAAYFCASSPRGGETQYFGPGTRLLVL.